The clone carrying this T cell receptor (beta chain) was observed a single time. This entry comes from a study of blood T cell repertoires in COVID-19. Seattle patient enrollment occurred during active infection, with longitudinal follow-up thereafter. The V and J ends lost 1 base and 4 bases respectively, with 13 bases between them. The CDR3 spans 16 residues. Germline V gene data show CDR1 as MGHRA and CDR2 as YSYEKL. The authors' processing: From reference gene primer amplification, estimates of nucleated cell counts were derived. TCRdb keeps only in-frame clones here, not all; method: immunoSEQ multiplex PCR. The D gene and trimming were derived from the DNA, and the V and J assignments and clone size from that table. The repertoire includes over 250,000 clones, 75% to 90% of them detected once, and about 9.4% sits in the top ten.

The sequenced sample consisted of peripheral blood. This chain uses TRBV4-1 with TRBJ1-4; TRBD1 might be the D (5 bases). The TCR was taken from a woman in her seventies with COVID-19, enrolled during active disease. The CDR3 nucleotides are TGCGCCAGCAGCCAAGCCCCCTCAGGGATTAATGAAAAACTGTTTTTT. Its protein is CASSQAPSGINEKLFF.